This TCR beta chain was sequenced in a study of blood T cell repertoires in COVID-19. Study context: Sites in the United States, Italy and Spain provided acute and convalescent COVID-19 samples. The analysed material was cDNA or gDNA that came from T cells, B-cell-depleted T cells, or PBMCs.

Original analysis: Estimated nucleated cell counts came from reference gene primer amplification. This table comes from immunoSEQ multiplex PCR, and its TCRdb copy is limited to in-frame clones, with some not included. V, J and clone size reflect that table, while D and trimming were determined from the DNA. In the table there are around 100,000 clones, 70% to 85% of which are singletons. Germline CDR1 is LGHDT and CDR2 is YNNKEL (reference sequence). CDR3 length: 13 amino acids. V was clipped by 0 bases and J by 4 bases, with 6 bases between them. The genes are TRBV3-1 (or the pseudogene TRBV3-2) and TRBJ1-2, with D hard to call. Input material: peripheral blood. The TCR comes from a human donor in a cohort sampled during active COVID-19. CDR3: CASSQDGGYGYTF. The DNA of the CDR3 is TGTGCCAGCAGCCAAGATGGAGGCTATGGCTACACCTTC.